This T cell receptor beta chain was captured by sequencing in a study of cytomegalovirus exposure and HLA in healthy donors. About the research overall: According to later analysis, the same platform produced the approximately 120 validation and some 680 first-cohort repertoires. Study outcomes and limitations: A subsequent analysis found that TCR clusters from the first cohort also tended to co-occur in the roughly 120 validation repertoires, with around 94% of cluster scores above 0. Cytomegalovirus-associated status was assigned to more than 150 TCR beta chains. In vitro data verified a few CMV-associated chains as specific for CMV antigens.

With 4 bases clipped from V and 10 bases from J, the junction kept 12 bases outside the gene matches. Per germline, CDR1 GTSNPN and CDR2 SVGIG (reference sequence). CDR3 length: 15 amino acids. The repertoire was sequenced with immunoSEQ multiplex PCR; TCRdb's copy has only in-frame clones and lacks some. This table has some 240,000 clones, approximately 84% appearing once. Comment on this clone: As yet, its antigen is unknown.

This chain uses TRBV30 with TRBJ2-1, with 11 bases aligning to TRBD2. The sequence derives from a woman in her 30s in good health and CMV-seropositive. The sequenced sample was PBMCs. In nucleotides, the CDR3 is TGTGCCTGGAATTATGCTAGCGGGAGGACGGGGGAGCAGTTCTTC. Translating gives CAWNYASGRTGEQFF.